The rows below give T cell receptor beta chains drawn from one sample of a study of shared clonotypes between healthy human individuals. TCRdb's copy holds only in-frame clones and misses some; the assay was immunoSEQ multiplex PCR. The table has about 1.1 million clones, roughly 80% seen once. Material: memory CD4+ T cells from PBMCs. The receptors derive from a man aged 18 to 30 in good health. Some clones in this sample may be carry-over from other donors' samples. CDR3s include the opening cysteine and the closing phenylalanine or tryptophan. Fields, in order: clone size, J gene, D gene, V gene, CDR3 protein, CDR3 DNA. The D gene is left open where the match is weak. Rows give clone size only sometimes, using once, few, many, or a class for an expanded clone.

many	TRBJ2-1	TRBD2	TRBV11-2	CASSRGENEQFF	TGTGCCAGCAGCCGGGGGGAGAATGAGCAGTTCTTC
few	TRBJ2-1	.	TRBV2	CASSVGSYNEQFF	TGTGCCAGCTCTGTCGGCTCCTACAATGAGCAGTTCTTC
.	TRBJ2-7	TRBD2	TRBV25-1	CASSPSGSRSRGEQYF	TGTGCCAGCAGCCCTAGCGGGAGCCGATCACGGGGCGAGCAGTACTTC
.	TRBJ1-2	.	TRBV29-1	CSVEPVGGRYGYTF	TGCAGCGTTGAACCGGTCGGGGGGCGGTATGGCTACACCTTC
.	TRBJ1-1	.	TRBV11-1	CASSPEGGANTEAFF	TGTGCCAGCAGCCCCGAGGGGGGTGCGAACACTGAAGCTTTCTTT
.	TRBJ2-3	TRBD1	TRBV15	CATATRGSSKTDTQYF	TGTGCCACCGCAACCAGGGGGTCGAGCAAGACAGATACGCAGTATTTT
few	TRBJ2-7	.	TRBV28	CASSTPGTGGGYEQYF	TGTGCCAGCAGCACCCCCGGGACAGGCGGGGGCTACGAGCAGTACTTC
.	TRBJ1-2	TRBD1	TRBV10-1	CASSDRQGMNYGYTF	TGCGCCAGCAGTGACCGACAGGGTATGAACTATGGCTACACCTTC
.	TRBJ2-2	.	TRBV29-1	CSVHSVFNTGELFF	TGCAGCGTGCACTCGGTTTTTAACACCGGGGAGCTGTTTTTT
once	TRBJ2-7	TRBD2	TRBV15	CATSRDGRGYEQYF	TGTGCCACCAGCAGAGACGGGAGGGGTTACGAGCAGTACTTC
.	TRBJ1-1	TRBD1	TRBV10-2	CASGTAVNTEAFF	TGCGCCAGCGGGACAGCTGTGAACACTGAAGCTTTCTTT
.	TRBJ2-5	.	TRBV7-7	CASSPSGTNQETQYF	TGTGCTAGCAGCCCTTCCGGGACAAACCAAGAGACCCAGTACTTC
once	TRBJ1-2	.	TRBV2	CASSEWQFVGYTF	TGTGCCAGCAGTGAATGGCAGTTCGTTGGCTACACCTTC
.	TRBJ1-5	.	TRBV5-1	CASSLEGNGNQPQHF	TGCGCCAGCAGCTTGGAAGGCAACGGCAATCAGCCCCAGCATTTT
few	TRBJ1-1	.	TRBV4-2	CASSQGGTAEENTEAFF	TGTGCCAGCAGCCAAGGGGGGACCGCCGAGGAAAACACTGAAGCTTTCTTT
.	TRBJ1-5	TRBD1	TRBV28	CASNPGGQGGYQPQHF	TGTGCCAGCAACCCGGGGGGACAGGGGGGCTATCAGCCCCAGCATTTT
.	TRBJ2-1	TRBD2	TRBV30	CAWSGTSEREAPYNEQFF	TGTGCCTGGAGTGGGACCAGTGAGCGGGAGGCCCCCTACAATGAGCAGTTCTTC
.	TRBJ2-7	TRBD2	TRBV7-9	CASSLWTSGRPGYEQYF	TGTGCCAGCAGCCTGTGGACTAGCGGGAGGCCGGGGTACGAGCAGTACTTC